The following is a T cell receptor (beta chain) sequence with its context. Some clones are missing from TCRdb's copy, which holds only in-frame ones; the method was immunoSEQ multiplex PCR. Of a few hundred thousand clones listed, 85% were seen once; the top ten hold 3.6%. V shed 0 bases and J shed 1 base, with 9 bases lying between them. The CDR3 spans 16 residues. The germline gives CDR1 LGHNA, CDR2 YNFKEQ. This specimen belongs to a study of blood T cell repertoires in COVID-19. The gene calls are TRBV4-2 and TRBJ1-4; D unresolved. This receptor was obtained from a woman under 30 with acute or convalescent COVID-19. The source material was peripheral blood. The CDR3 region has the DNA TGTGCCAGCAGCCAAGATTTGGAGGAAACTAATGAAAAACTGTTTTTT. Translation gives CASSQDLEETNEKLFF.